These 21 T cell receptor beta chains share one sample of origin, sequenced in a study of blood T cell repertoires in COVID-19. Sequencing used immunoSEQ multiplex PCR; TCRdb keeps in-frame clones, though not all of them. The data contain about 53,000 clones, 80% to 90% of them seen just once; the ten biggest clones take up around 2.7%. The sequenced sample was peripheral blood. The receptor set was obtained from an elderly man with acute or convalescent COVID-19.

V gene TRBV7-2 combines with J gene TRBJ1-5; 8 bases fit TRBD1. The CDR3 consists of 13 residues. In germline, CDR1 is SGHTA, CDR2 FQGNSA. Trimming cost V 5 bases and J 9 bases; bases outside gene matches: 6. The CDR3 spells CASSRQGKGPQHF. The DNA of the CDR3 is TGTGCCAGCAGCCGACAGGGGAAGGGGCCCCAGCATTTT.

The V gene is TRBV3-1 (or the pseudogene TRBV3-2), the J gene TRBJ1-3; 7 bases map to TRBD1. V lost 6 bases and J lost 0; bases outside the gene matches: 2. Looked up from germline, CDR1 is LGHDT and CDR2 is YNNKEL (reference sequence). The CDR3 spans 14 residues. The CDR3 protein is CASRTGLSGNTIYF. DNA for the CDR3: TGTGCCAGCAGGACAGGGCTCTCTGGAAACACCATATATTTT.

The chain links TRBV29-1 to TRBJ2-7, with TRBD1 as a possible D gene (6 bases). The germline V gene encodes CDR1 SQVTM and CDR2 ANQGSEA. The CDR3 has 14 residues. V lost 6 bases to trimming and J lost 0 bases, with 15 bases between them. The CDR3 DNA reads as TGCAGCGTGGGCTCGGGACATACCTCCTACGAGCAGTACTTC. Translation: CSVGSGHTSYEQYF.

The chain couples TRBV11-3 to TRBJ2-2; the D is unclear. Trimming stripped 5 bases from V and 4 bases from J, with 5 bases between. Germline CDR1 reads SGHNT; CDR2 reads YENEEA. This CDR3 is 12 amino acids long. This CDR3 is CASSTSTGELFF. CDR3 in DNA: TGTGCCAGCAGCACCAGCACCGGGGAGCTGTTTTTT.

The chain recombines TRBV27 with TRBJ1-5, with 8 bases matching TRBD1. CDR1 is MNHEY, CDR2 SMNVEV, per germline (reference sequence). CDR3 length: 16 residues. The junction had 7 bases not matched to a gene; V was cut back by 6 bases and J by 0 bases. Here the CDR3 DNA reads TGTGCCAGCAGGGATCGACAGGGGTATAGCAATCAGCCCCAGCATTTT. This sequence encodes CASRDRQGYSNQPQHF.

This rearrangement joins TRBV19 to TRBJ2-1; 11 nucleotides match TRBD2. The length of the CDR3 is 14 residues. Germline V gene sequence: CDR1 LNHDA, CDR2 SQIVND (reference sequence). V shed 1 base and J 7 bases; nucleotides not matched to a gene: 0. The CDR3 nucleotides are TGTGCCAGTAGTATAGGACTAGCGGGGAATGAGCAGTTCTTC. This translates into CASSIGLAGNEQFF.

The chain is built from TRBV18 and TRBJ2-7; 10 bases are shared with TRBD1. The CDR3 runs 15 residues. Germline V CDR1 and CDR2: KGHSH, LQKENI. With 3 bases clipped from V and 5 bases from J, the junction kept 7 bases outside the gene matches. The CDR3 is CASSPPTGGANEQYF. The CDR3 coding sequence is TGTGCCAGCTCACCTCCGACAGGGGGCGCGAACGAGCAGTACTTC.

This chain uses TRBV3-1 (or the pseudogene TRBV3-2) with TRBJ2-7; D may be TRBD1 (5 bases). V was cut by 1 base and J by 2 bases, with 18 bases left in between. Germline V gene lookup returns CDR1 LGHDT and CDR2 YNNKEL (reference sequence). The CDR3 is 17 amino acids. The DNA of the CDR3 is TGTGCCAGCAGCCAAGCTTGGGCAGGGTCTAATACCTACGAGCAGTACTTC. As protein: CASSQAWAGSNTYEQYF.

This sequence joins TRBV3-1 (or the pseudogene TRBV3-2) and TRBJ2-2, with 9 bases identical to TRBD2. V was clipped by 0 bases and J by 2 bases; unmatched bases: 7. This CDR3 spans 18 amino acids. Per the germline V gene, CDR1 is LGHDT and CDR2 is YNNKEL (reference sequence). The CDR3 is CASSQDRRAGGNTGELFF. The DNA of the CDR3 is TGTGCCAGCAGCCAAGATCGTAGAGCGGGGGGAAACACCGGGGAGCTGTTTTTT.

This chain uses TRBV19 with TRBJ1-2, with TRBD1 identical over 10 bases. Losses at the gene ends were 5 bases for V and 1 base for J; bases not matched to a gene: 7. CDR3 length equals 16 residues. CDR1 LNHDA and CDR2 SQIVND come from the germline V gene (reference sequence). CDR3 loop: CASSRPGTGVNYGYTF. CDR3 DNA: TGTGCCAGTAGTCGTCCCGGGACAGGGGTTAACTATGGCTACACCTTC. The variable domain in full, completed from reference TRBV19 and TRBJ1-2, reads DGGITQSPKYLFRKEGQNVTLSCEQNLNHDAMYWYRQDPGQGLRLIYYSQIVNDFQKGDIAEGYSVSREKKESFPLTVTSAQKNPTAFYLCASSRPGTGVNYGYTFGSGTRLTVV.

The rearrangement uses TRBV5-6 and TRBJ1-1; 8 bases fit TRBD1. This CDR3 region has 13 residues. Trimming removed 0 bases from V and 7 bases from J; junction bases left unmatched: 2. Germline lookup yields CDR1 SGHDT and CDR2 YYEEEE. CDR3 sequence reads: CASSLGQGFEAFF. The CDR3 nucleotides read TGTGCCAGCAGCTTGGGACAGGGGTTTGAAGCTTTCTTT.

The chain has TRBV18 and TRBJ1-1; 7 nucleotides agree with TRBD1. With 4 bases clipped from V and 1 base from J, the junction kept 3 bases outside the gene matches. The CDR3 covers 14 residues. Germline V gives CDR1 KGHSH, CDR2 LQKENI. For the CDR3, the DNA is TGTGCCAGCTCACTCCCAGGGGGGAACACTGAAGCTTTCTTT. As protein: CASSLPGGNTEAFF.

The rearrangement uses TRBV5-4 and TRBJ1-2; 9 nucleotides agree with TRBD1. This CDR3 comprises 14 residues. The V gene end was trimmed by 5 bases and the J gene end by 4 bases; junction bases not matched to a gene: 6. CDR1 is SGHNT and CDR2 is YYREEE in the germline V gene (reference sequence). The CDR3 is CASSLDRGFYGYTF. In DNA form, the CDR3 reads TGTGCCAGCAGTCTGGACAGGGGATTCTATGGCTACACCTTC.

Only a few counts were recorded for this clone. This chain links TRBV7-8 with TRBJ1-5; D perhaps matches TRBD1 (5 bases). Trimming shortened V by 4 bases and J by 1 base, and 11 bases separated the two germline ends. CDR3 length equals 15 residues. From germline, CDR1 is SGHVS and CDR2 FQNEAQ. CDR3 residues: CASSYQGLSNQPQHF. CDR3 DNA: TGTGCCAGCAGCTACCAGGGTTTGAGCAATCAGCCCCAGCATTTT.

CDR3 nucleotides: TGTGCCAGCAGTGAAACGGCTAGCGGGGGGGATTCCTACAATGAGCAGTTCTTC. Translation gives CASSETASGGDSYNEQFF. This chain joins TRBV6-1 and TRBJ2-1; 12 bases agree with TRBD2. Germline trimming cut 2 bases from V and 1 base from J; bases unmatched to any gene: 6. The CDR3 runs to 18 residues. Germline V gene lookup returns CDR1 MNHNS and CDR2 SASEGT.

The chain has TRBV12-3 or TRBV12-4 and TRBJ2-3; D is uncertain. Trimming took off 4 bases at V and 7 bases at J, with 6 bases between the two ends. This CDR3 contains 11 residues. Here the CDR3 reads CASSSVYTQYF. CDR3 sequence (DNA): TGTGCCAGCAGTTCCGTCTATACGCAGTATTTT.

In this sample, this clone turned up a few times. The rearrangement links TRBV6-1 to TRBJ1-6, with TRBD1 identical over 8 bases. CDR1 and CDR2 from the germline V gene are MNHNS and SASEGT. J gave up 5 bases and V 4 bases, and 10 bases lay outside the gene matches. There are 17 residues in the CDR3. The CDR3 here is CASSATRQGKNNSPLHF. The CDR3 DNA follows: TGTGCCAGCAGTGCGACCCGACAGGGGAAGAATAATTCACCCCTCCACTTT.

V gene TRBV2 combines with J gene TRBJ2-7; D unresolved. Germline V lookup: CDR1 SNHLY, CDR2 FYNNEI. The CDR3 is 12 amino acids. V lost 6 bases, J lost 0 bases, and 6 bases lay in between. The CDR3 spells CASSPLSYEQYF. CDR3 nucleotide sequence: TGTGCCAGCAGCCCCCTCTCCTACGAGCAGTACTTC.

The chain recombines TRBV2 with TRBJ2-2, with D tentatively TRBD1 (6 bases). Germline CDR1 reads SNHLY; CDR2 reads FYNNEI. V lost 6 bases, J lost 6 bases, and 14 bases lay in between. The CDR3 runs to 14 residues. The CDR3 DNA is TGTGCCAGCAGGAAACAGGGAGTCTCCGGGGAGCTGTTTTTT. Its protein is CASRKQGVSGELFF.

The gene calls are TRBV6-4 and TRBJ1-2; 7 nucleotides match TRBD1. The V and J ends lost 6 bases and 7 bases, in that order; junction bases with no gene match: 8. From germline, CDR1 is MRHNA and CDR2 SNTAGT. The CDR3 has 13 residues. The CDR3 DNA reads as TGTGCCAGCAGATTAACAGGGGTTACTGGCTACACCTTC. Translating gives CASRLTGVTGYTF.

The chain is built from TRBV7-6 and TRBJ2-7, with a weak D call TRBD1 (5 bases). V was trimmed by 5 bases and J by 5 bases, leaving 13 bases between them. Germline-derived CDR1 and CDR2 are SGHVS and FNYEAQ. The CDR3 contains 13 residues. The chain's CDR3 is CASSALTVHEQYF. CDR3 nucleotides: TGTGCCAGCAGCGCTTTGACAGTGCACGAGCAGTACTTC. Variable domain in full (rest from reference TRBV7-6 and TRBJ2-7): GAGVSQSPRYKVTKRGQDVALRCDPISGHVSLYWYRQALGQGPEFLTYFNYEAQQDKSGLPNDRFSAERPEGSISTLTIQRTEQRDSAMYRCASSALTVHEQYFGPGTRLTVT.